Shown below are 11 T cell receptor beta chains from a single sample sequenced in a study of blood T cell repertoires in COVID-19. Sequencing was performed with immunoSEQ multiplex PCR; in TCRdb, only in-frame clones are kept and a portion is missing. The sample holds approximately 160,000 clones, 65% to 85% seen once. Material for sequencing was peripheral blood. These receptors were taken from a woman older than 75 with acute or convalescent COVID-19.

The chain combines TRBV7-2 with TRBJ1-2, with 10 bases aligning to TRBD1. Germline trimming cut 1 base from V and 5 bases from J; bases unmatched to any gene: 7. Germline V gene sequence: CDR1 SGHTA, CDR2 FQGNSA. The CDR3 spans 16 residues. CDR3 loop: CASSLGGPGQGYGYTF. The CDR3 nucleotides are TGTGCCAGCAGCTTAGGGGGACCGGGACAGGGGTATGGCTACACCTTC.

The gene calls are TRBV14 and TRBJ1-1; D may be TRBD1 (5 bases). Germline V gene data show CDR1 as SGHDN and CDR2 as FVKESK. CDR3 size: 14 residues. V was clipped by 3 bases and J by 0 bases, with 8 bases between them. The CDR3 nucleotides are TGTGCCAGCAGCCAGACAGTCTTGAACACTGAAGCTTTCTTT. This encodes CASSQTVLNTEAFF.

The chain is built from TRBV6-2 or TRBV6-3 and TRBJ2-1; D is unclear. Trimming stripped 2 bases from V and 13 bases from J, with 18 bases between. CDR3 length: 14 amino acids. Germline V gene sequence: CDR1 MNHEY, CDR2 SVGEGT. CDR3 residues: CASSYPPEFPEQFF. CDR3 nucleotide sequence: TGTGCCAGCAGTTACCCCCCGGAGTTTCCGGAACAGTTCTTC.

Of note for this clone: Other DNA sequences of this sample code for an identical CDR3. The CDR3 DNA follows: TGCAGTGCTAATCGGAACTATGGCTACACCTTC. Its protein is CSANRNYGYTF. This chain links TRBV20-1 with TRBJ1-2; D is undetermined. The CDR3 is 11 residues long. CDR1 is DFQATT, CDR2 SNEGSKA, per germline (reference sequence). The germline V and J ends were trimmed by 4 bases and 2 bases, with 5 bases remaining between them.

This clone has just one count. The CDR3 DNA follows: TGTGCCAGCAGTTATCAGGGGGCGCCTACGAACACTGAAGCTTTCTTT. It codes for CASSYQGAPTNTEAFF. The chain joins TRBV6-6 to TRBJ1-1; 8 nucleotides agree with TRBD1. Trimming at V came to 3 bases and at J to 1 base, leaving 7 bases not matched to a gene. The length of the CDR3 is 16 residues. Germline V gives CDR1 MNHNY, CDR2 SVGAGI (reference sequence).

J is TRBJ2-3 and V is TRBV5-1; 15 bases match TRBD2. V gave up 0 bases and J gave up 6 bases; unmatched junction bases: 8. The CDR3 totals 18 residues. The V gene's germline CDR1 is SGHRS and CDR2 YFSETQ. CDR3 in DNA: TGCGCCAGCAGCTTGGGGACTAGCGGGAGGGCCGCTCTGGATACGCAGTATTTT. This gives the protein CASSLGTSGRAALDTQYF.

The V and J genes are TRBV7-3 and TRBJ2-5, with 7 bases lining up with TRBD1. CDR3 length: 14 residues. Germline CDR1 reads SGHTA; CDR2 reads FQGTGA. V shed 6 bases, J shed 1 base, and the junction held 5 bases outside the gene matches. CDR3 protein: CASSRPGGQETQYF. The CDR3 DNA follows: TGTGCCAGCAGTCGACCAGGGGGCCAAGAGACCCAGTACTTC.

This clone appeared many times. This CDR3 is CASSGGQGSTRYNEQFF. The CDR3 DNA is TGTGCCAGCAGTGGGGGACAGGGATCCACAAGATACAATGAGCAGTTCTTC. The chain recombines TRBV6-1 with TRBJ2-1; 9 bases align to TRBD1. Germline V gene lookup returns CDR1 MNHNS and CDR2 SASEGT. J was trimmed by 4 bases and V by 4 bases; bases with no gene match: 11. The CDR3 has 17 residues.

CDR3 protein: CASSRKGWGAFF. The CDR3, as DNA: TGTGCCAGCAGCCGAAAGGGGTGGGGAGCTTTCTTT. The V call is TRBV7-2, the J call TRBJ1-1, with a weak D call TRBD1 (5 bases). This CDR3 contains 12 residues. In germline, CDR1 is SGHTA, CDR2 FQGNSA. The germline V and J ends were trimmed by 5 bases and 10 bases, with 14 bases remaining between them.

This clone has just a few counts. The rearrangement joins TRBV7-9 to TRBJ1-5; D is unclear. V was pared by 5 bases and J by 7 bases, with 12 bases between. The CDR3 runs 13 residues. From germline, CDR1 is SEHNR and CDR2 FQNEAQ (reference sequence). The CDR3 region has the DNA TGTGCCAGCAGCCCGGTGGGCGAACAGCCCCAGCATTTT. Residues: CASSPVGEQPQHF.

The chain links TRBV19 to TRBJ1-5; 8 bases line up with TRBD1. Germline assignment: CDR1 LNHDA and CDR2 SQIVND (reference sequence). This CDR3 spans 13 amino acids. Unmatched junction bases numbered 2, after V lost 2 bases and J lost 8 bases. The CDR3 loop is CASSITTGEPQHF. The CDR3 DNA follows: TGTGCCAGTAGTATAACGACAGGGGAGCCCCAGCATTTT.